These 3 T cell receptor beta chains were sequenced from one sample in a study of identical twins. One entry per CDR3 protein results from TCRdb running MiXCR on the 5' RACE reads. The sample carries some 600,000 distinct CDR3 sequences, roughly 6.6% recorded once. This sample also appeared in a second study, on yellow fever vaccine responses in identical twins.

The sample was PBMCs. The receptors stem from a woman younger than 35 in good health.

CDR3 sequence: CASSSSGGTSGKFTSYNEQFF. The CDR3 coding sequence is TGTGCCAGCAGCTCATCCGGGGGGACTAGCGGGAAATTCACCTCCTACAATGAGCAGTTCTTC. The J gene is TRBJ2-1, the V gene TRBV11-1; TRBD2 aligns across 13 bases. Germline CDR1 is SGHAT and CDR2 is FQDESV (reference sequence). With 4 bases clipped from V and 0 bases from J, the junction kept 15 bases outside the gene matches. The CDR3 totals 21 residues.

This clonotype was observed at least ten times. V and J are TRBV3-1 and TRBJ2-7, with D maybe TRBD2 (6 bases). The V and J ends lost 2 bases and 6 bases respectively, with 17 bases between them. CDR3 length: 15 residues. Per the germline V gene, CDR1 is LGHDT and CDR2 is YNNKEL (reference sequence). CDR3 nucleotide sequence: TGTGCCAGCAGCCAACGGACTACCTCCACTAGCGAGCAGTACTTC. Translated, it gives CASSQRTTSTSEQYF.

The V gene is TRBV15, the J gene TRBJ2-1; 8 bases agree with TRBD1. Germline V gives CDR1 LNHNV, CDR2 YYDKDF (reference sequence). The CDR3 sequence is 12 residues long. After removal of 8 bases from V and 7 bases from J, the junction contained 4 bases not matched to a gene. The chain's CDR3 is CATGQGINEQFF. CDR3 bases: TGTGCCACCGGACAGGGTATAAATGAGCAGTTCTTC.